In its sample, the clone carrying this TCR beta chain was seen a few times. This entry belongs to a study of cytomegalovirus exposure and HLA in healthy donors. The V gene lost 0 bases and the J gene lost 2 bases, with 12 bases spanning the gap. Germline CDR1 and CDR2: SGDLS and YYNGEE. The length of the CDR3 is 15 residues. Use of 60 Vbeta and 13 Jbeta primers characterized the PCR. Profiling relied on immunoSEQ multiplex PCR, and the TCRdb table lists in-frame clones only, not all of them. Altogether roughly 140,000 clones are present, around 72% being singletons, with the ten largest covering approximately 2%.

Source material: PBMCs. The sequence was collected from a man between 40 and 49 years old in good health and CMV-seronegative. The chain links TRBV9 to TRBJ2-7, with D perhaps TRBD1 (6 bases). For the CDR3, the DNA is TGTGCCAGCAGCGTAGGATCTGGACAGACCTACGAGCAGTACTTC. It is translated as CASSVGSGQTYEQYF.